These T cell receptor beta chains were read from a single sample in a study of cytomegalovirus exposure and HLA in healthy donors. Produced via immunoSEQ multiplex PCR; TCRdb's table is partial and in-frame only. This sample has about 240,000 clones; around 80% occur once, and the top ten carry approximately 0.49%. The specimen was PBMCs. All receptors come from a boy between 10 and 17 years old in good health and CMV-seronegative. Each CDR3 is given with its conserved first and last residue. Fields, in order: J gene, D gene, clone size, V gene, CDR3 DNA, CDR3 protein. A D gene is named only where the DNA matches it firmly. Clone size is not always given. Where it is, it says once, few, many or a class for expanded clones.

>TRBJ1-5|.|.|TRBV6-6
TGTGCCAGCGGACGGGGTTTCAGAAATCAGCCCCAGCATTTT
CASGRGFRNQPQHF
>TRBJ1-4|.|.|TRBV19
TGTGCCAGTACCGTTTTGGGGACAGAAAAACTGTTTTTT
CASTVLGTEKLFF
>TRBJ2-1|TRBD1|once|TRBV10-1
TGCGCCAGCAGACCCGGGACAGACCTGGGAAATGAGCAGTTCTTC
CASRPGTDLGNEQFF
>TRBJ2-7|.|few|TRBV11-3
TGTGCCAGCAGCTTAGGGTATAGGAGGGACGAGCAGTACTTC
CASSLGYRRDEQYF
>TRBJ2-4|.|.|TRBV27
TGTGCCAGCAGTACCCGGAGGGGGCCCAAAAACATTCAGTACTTC
CASSTRRGPKNIQYF
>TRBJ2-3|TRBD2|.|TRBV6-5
TGTGCCAGCAGTTACTCACTAGCGGGCATCACAGATACGCAGTATTTT
CASSYSLAGITDTQYF
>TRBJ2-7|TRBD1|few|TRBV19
TGTGCCAGTAGTCAGGGGGCCATATACGAGCAGTACTTC
CASSQGAIYEQYF
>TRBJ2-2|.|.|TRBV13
TGTGCCAGCAGCCTAAGGACTTCCACCGGGGAGCTGTTTTTT
CASSLRTSTGELFF
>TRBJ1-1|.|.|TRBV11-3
TGTGCCAGCAGCTTCGGGGGCACTGAAGCTTTCTTT
CASSFGGTEAFF
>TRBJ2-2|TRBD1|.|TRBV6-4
TGTGCCAGCAGGCAGGACAGGGGCACCGGGGAGCTGTTTTTT
CASRQDRGTGELFF
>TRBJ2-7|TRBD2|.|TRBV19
TGTGCCAGTAGTATTCCGGGCGGGAGGGCCCTAGAGCAGTACTTC
CASSIPGGRALEQYF
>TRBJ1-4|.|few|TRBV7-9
TGTGCCAGCAGCTTAGCGCCGGGGGGTGAAAAACTGTTTTTT
CASSLAPGGEKLFF
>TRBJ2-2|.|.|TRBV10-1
TGCGCCAGCAGTGGTAACAGGGCCGGGGAGCTGTTTTTT
CASSGNRAGELFF
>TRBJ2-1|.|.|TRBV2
TGTGCCAGCAGACCCGCCGGGGTAGCCCAGCAGTTCTTC
CASRPAGVAQQFF
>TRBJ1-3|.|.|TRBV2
TGTGCCAGCAGTGAATTGAGCAACACCATATATTTT
CASSELSNTIYF
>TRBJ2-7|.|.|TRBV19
TGTGCCAGTAGAGTTAACTCTCGATCAAGCTCCTACGAGCAGTACTTC
CASRVNSRSSSYEQYF
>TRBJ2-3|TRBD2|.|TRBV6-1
TGTGCCAGCAGTGAACTAGCGGGGGGCGTCCTTAGCACAGATACGCAGTATTTT
CASSELAGGVLSTDTQYF
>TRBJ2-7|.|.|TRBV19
TGTGCCAGTAGTATCCTCGGCAGGTCCTACGAGCAGTACTTC
CASSILGRSYEQYF
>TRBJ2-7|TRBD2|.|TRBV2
TGTGCCAGCAGTGACGGGGGGTCCCTCTCCTACGAGCAGTACTTC
CASSDGGSLSYEQYF
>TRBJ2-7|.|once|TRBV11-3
TGTGCCAGCAGCTTTATGGGATGGGACAAAATCTCCTACGAGCAGTACTTC
CASSFMGWDKISYEQYF
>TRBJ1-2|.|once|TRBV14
TGTGCCAGCAGCCAAGATCGGGGAGGGGGGCTCTCCGGCTACACCTTC
CASSQDRGGGLSGYTF
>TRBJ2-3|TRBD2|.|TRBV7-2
TGTGCCAGCAGCCTACAAGCGGGAAGCACAGATACGCAGTATTTT
CASSLQAGSTDTQYF
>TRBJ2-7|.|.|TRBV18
TGTGCCAGCTCACTACGGGACAACTTGGCGTACGAGCAGTACTTC
CASSLRDNLAYEQYF
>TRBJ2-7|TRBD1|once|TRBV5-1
TGCGCCAGCAGCCCGCCGGGACAGGGAGGGGAGCAGTACTTC
CASSPPGQGGEQYF
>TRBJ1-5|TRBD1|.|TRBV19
TGTGCCAGTAGTGTCGGGACAGAGTATCAGCCCCAGCATTTT
CASSVGTEYQPQHF
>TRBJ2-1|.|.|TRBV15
TGTGCCACCAGCGAGGCCATCTGGAATGAGCAGTTCTTC
CATSEAIWNEQFF
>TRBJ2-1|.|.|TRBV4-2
TGTGCCAGCAGCCAAGATACGGGAGAAGGTGATGAGCAGTTCTTC
CASSQDTGEGDEQFF
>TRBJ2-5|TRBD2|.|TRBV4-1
TGCGCCAGCAGCGCTCTGAGGACTAGCACGGAGACCCAGTACTTC
CASSALRTSTETQYF
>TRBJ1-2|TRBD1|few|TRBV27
TGTGCCAGCAGCGATGCCAGGGGGTATGGTGGCTACACCTTC
CASSDARGYGGYTF
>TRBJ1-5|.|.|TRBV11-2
TGTGCCAGCAGCCCCGGGGGGTCCGCTCAGCCCCAGCATTTT
CASSPGGSAQPQHF
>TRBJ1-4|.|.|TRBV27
TGTGCCAGCAGTTTGAGATGGCCTGAGCCAGGGAGGCTCGAAAAACTGTTTTTT
CASSLRWPEPGRLEKLFF
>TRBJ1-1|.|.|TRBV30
TGTGCCTGGAGGTCGGCGGCGCCTGAAGCTTTCTTT
CAWRSAAPEAFF
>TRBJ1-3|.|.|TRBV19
TGTGCCAGTACTTTTAGGACTGCGGGAAACACCATATATTTT
CASTFRTAGNTIYF
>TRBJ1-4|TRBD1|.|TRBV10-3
TGTGCCATAAAACCGGGACAGGGAGGGGAAAAACTGTTTTTT
CAIKPGQGGEKLFF
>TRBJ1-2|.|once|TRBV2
TGTGCCAGCAGATTTAAATCCCTCCAGGGGCACTATGGCTACACCTTC
CASRFKSLQGHYGYTF
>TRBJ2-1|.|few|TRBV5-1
TGCGCCAGCAGTCCGGCAGGGATGGGCGAGCAGTTCTTC
CASSPAGMGEQFF
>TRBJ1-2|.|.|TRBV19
TGTGCCAGTAGTTTGGGACAAGGGACTAACTATGGCTACACCTTC
CASSLGQGTNYGYTF
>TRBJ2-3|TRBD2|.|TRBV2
TGTGCCAGCAGCGTAGCGGGGGCCCCGTACGGTACGCAGTATTTT
CASSVAGAPYGTQYF
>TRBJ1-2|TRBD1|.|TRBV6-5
TGTGCCAGCAGTTACTCCGGGACAGGGCTCGCTGGCTACACCTTC
CASSYSGTGLAGYTF
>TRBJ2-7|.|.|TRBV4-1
TGCGCCAGCAGCACCCGGGACGGGGGAATCGGGGAGCAGTACTTC
CASSTRDGGIGEQYF
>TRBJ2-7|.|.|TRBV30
TGTGCCTGCAGGGTAAGCTACGAGCAGTACTTC
CACRVSYEQYF
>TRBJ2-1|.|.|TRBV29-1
TGCAGCGTCGGGATCTACAATGAGCAGTTCTTC
CSVGIYNEQFF
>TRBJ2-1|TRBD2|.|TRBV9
TGTGCCAGCAGCGTAGACTACAGCGGGAGAGGTAATGAGCAGTTCTTC
CASSVDYSGRGNEQFF
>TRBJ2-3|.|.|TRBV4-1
TGCGCCAGCAGCCAGAGCAGGGTTCCTAGCACAGATACGCAGTATTTT
CASSQSRVPSTDTQYF
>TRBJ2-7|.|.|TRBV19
TGTGCCAGTAGTTTTTCACAGGGTAACGAGCAGTACTTC
CASSFSQGNEQYF
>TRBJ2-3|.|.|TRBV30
TGTGCCTGGACAGGTCATACGCAGTATTTT
CAWTGHTQYF